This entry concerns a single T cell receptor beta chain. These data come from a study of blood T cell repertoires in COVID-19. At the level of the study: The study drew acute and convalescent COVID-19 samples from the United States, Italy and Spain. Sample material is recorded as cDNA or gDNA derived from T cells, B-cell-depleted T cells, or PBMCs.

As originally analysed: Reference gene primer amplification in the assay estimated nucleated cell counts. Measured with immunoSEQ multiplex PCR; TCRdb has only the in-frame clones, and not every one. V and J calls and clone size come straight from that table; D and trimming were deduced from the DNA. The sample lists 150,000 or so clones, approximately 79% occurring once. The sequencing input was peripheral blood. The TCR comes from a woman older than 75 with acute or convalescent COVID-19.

CDR3 amino acids: CASSHGTSGLFYNEQFF. CDR3 nucleotides: TGTGCCAGCAGTCACGGGACTAGCGGGCTATTCTACAATGAGCAGTTCTTC. This chain uses TRBV6-2 or TRBV6-3 with TRBJ2-1; the match to TRBD2 covers 12 bases. This CDR3 is built from 17 residues. After removal of 5 bases from V and 3 bases from J, the junction contained 8 bases not matched to a gene. Per germline, CDR1 MNHEY and CDR2 SVGEGT.